The source of this T cell receptor beta chain is a study of shared clonotypes between healthy human individuals. CD8 cells regarded as naive lacked CD45RO, were positively chosen for CCR7, and omitted terminally differentiated effector memory CD45RA+ cells. The data were produced by immunoSEQ multiplex PCR, yet TCRdb's version contains in-frame clones alone and is incomplete. Of about 2.1 million clones listed, about 93% are singletons. The V gene's germline CDR1 is MDHEN and CDR2 SYDVKM. This CDR3 is 16 amino acids long. J gave up 0 bases and V 5 bases, and 8 bases lay outside the gene matches. The specimen sequenced was naive CD8+ T cells from PBMCs. This receptor was taken from a man between 18 and 35 years old in good health. Some clones in this sample may be carry-over from other donors' samples. The V and J genes are TRBV28 and TRBJ2-7; 9 bases match TRBD1. Here the CDR3 reads CASSAGTGKSSYEQYF. The DNA of the CDR3 is TGTGCCAGCAGTGCCGGGACAGGGAAGAGCTCCTACGAGCAGTACTTC.